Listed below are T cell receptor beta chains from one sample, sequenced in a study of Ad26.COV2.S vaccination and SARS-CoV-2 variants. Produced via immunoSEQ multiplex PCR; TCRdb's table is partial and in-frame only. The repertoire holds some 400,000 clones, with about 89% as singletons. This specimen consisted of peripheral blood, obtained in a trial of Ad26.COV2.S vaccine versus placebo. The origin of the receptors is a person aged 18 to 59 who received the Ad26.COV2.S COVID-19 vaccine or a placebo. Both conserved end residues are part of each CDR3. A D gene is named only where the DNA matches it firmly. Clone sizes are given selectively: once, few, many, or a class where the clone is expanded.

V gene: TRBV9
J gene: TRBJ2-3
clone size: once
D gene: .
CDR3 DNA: TGTGCCAGCAGCGTAGCCACAGACACAGATACGCAGTATTTT
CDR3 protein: CASSVATDTDTQYF

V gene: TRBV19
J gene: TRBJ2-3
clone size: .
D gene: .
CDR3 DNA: TGTGCCAGTAGTATCCTGACAGTAAGCACAGATACGCAGTATTTT
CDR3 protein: CASSILTVSTDTQYF

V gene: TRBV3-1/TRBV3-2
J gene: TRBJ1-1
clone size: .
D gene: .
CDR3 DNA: TGTGCCAGCAGCCAAAACCCGAACACTGAAGCTTTCTTT
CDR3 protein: CASSQNPNTEAFF

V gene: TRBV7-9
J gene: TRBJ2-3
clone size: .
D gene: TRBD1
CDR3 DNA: TGTGCCAGCAGCTTAGCGCGGTCCGGGACAGGGGGCACAGATACGCAGTATTTT
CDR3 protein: CASSLARSGTGGTDTQYF

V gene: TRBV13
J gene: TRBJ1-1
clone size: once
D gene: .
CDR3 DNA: TGTGCCAGCAGCAACCGAGGGAGCATGAACACTGAAGCTTTCTTT
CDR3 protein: CASSNRGSMNTEAFF

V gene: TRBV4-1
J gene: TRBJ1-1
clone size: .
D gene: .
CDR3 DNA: TGCGCCAGCAGCCAAGATCCCTCGGGCACTGAAGCTTTCTTT
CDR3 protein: CASSQDPSGTEAFF

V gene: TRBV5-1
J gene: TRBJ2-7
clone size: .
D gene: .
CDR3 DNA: TGCGCCAGCAGCACTAACCGGGCCCCCCTGTACGAGCAGTACTTC
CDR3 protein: CASSTNRAPLYEQYF

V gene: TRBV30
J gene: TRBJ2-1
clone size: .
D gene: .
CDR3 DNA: TGTGCCTGGAGACTCCCCGGGACCCATCTCAATGAGCAGTTCTTC
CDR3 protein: CAWRLPGTHLNEQFF

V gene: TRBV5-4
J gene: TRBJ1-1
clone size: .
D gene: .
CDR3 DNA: TGTGCCAGCAGCTCTTCATTGCTATTGAACACTGAAGCTTTCTTT
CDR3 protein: CASSSSLLLNTEAFF

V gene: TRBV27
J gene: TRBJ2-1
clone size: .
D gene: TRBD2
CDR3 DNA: TGTGCCAGCAGTCCCGCGGGAGGGACCTCTGGCAATGAGCAGTTCTTC
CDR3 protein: CASSPAGGTSGNEQFF

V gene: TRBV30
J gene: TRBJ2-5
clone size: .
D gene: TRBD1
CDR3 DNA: TGTGCCTGGAGTGTACGGACAGGGGGGATGGAGACCCAGTACTTC
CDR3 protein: CAWSVRTGGMETQYF

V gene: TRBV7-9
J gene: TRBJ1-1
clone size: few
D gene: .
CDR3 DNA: TGTGCCAGCAGCTTAGCTGGGGTTGGCACTGAAGCTTTCTTT
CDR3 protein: CASSLAGVGTEAFF

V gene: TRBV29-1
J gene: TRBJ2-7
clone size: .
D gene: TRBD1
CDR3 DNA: TGCAGCGTTGAAGACGGGACAGGGCCAACCTACGAGCAGTACTTC
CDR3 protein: CSVEDGTGPTYEQYF

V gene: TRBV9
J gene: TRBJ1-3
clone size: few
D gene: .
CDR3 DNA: TGTGCCAGCAGCGTAGCAGTTGGAAACACCATATATTTT
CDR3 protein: CASSVAVGNTIYF

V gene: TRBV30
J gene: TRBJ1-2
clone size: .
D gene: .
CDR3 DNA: TGTGCCTCGGGGTATAGTTGGAGAGGCTACACCTTC
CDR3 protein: CASGYSWRGYTF

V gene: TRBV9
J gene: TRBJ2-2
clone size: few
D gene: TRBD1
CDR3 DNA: TGTGCCAGCAGCCCCCGACAGGGTAATGATACCGGGGAGCTGTTTTTT
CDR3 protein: CASSPRQGNDTGELFF

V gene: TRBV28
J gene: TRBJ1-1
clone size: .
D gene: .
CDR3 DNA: TGTGCCAGCAGTTTAGACCCCTTAATGGACACTGAAGCTTTCTTT
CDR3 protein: CASSLDPLMDTEAFF

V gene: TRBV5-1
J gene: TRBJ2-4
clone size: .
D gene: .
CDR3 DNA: TGCGCCAGCAGCTTGAGTGAGAGAAACATTCAGTACTTC
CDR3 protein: CASSLSERNIQYF

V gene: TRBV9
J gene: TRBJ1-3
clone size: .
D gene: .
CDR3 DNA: TGTGCCAGCAGCCTAGGGGGTGAACCGGTCTCTGGAAACACCATATATTTT
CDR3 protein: CASSLGGEPVSGNTIYF

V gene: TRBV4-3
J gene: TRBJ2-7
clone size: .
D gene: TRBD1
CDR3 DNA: TGCGCCAGCAGCCAGGGACAGGGGGCGGACGAGCAGTACTTC
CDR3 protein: CASSQGQGADEQYF

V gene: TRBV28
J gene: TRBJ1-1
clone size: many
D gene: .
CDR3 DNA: TGTGCCAGCAGCCCCCCTCAGGTGAGCACTGAAGCTTTCTTT
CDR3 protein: CASSPPQVSTEAFF

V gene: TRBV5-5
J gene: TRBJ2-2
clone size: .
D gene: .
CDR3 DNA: TGTGCCAGCCGCCTGGGACTGGTAAACACCGGGGAGCTGTTTTTT
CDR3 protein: CASRLGLVNTGELFF

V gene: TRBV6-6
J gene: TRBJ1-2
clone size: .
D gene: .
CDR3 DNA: TGTGCCAGCAGTTCCCCAGGTTGGATTGATGGCTACACCTTC
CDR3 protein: CASSSPGWIDGYTF

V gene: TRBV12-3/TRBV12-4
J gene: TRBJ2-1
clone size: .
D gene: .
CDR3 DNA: TGTGCCAGCAGTTCCCCCTTTGGCAATGAGCAGTTCTTC
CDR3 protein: CASSSPFGNEQFF

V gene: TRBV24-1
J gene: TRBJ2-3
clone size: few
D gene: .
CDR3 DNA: TGTGCCACCAGTGAGGTCACAGATACGCAGTATTTT
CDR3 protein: CATSEVTDTQYF

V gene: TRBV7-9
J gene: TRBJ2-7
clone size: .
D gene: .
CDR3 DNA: TGTGCCAGCAGCTTAGTAGTGCTAGGAGGGGGGAACGAGCAGTACTTC
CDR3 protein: CASSLVVLGGGNEQYF

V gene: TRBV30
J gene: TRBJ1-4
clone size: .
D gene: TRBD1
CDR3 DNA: TGTGCCTGGAGTGGGGACAGCCGAAATGAAAAACTGTTTTTT
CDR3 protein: CAWSGDSRNEKLFF